This TCR beta chain was profiled in a study of T cell responses to AZD1222 COVID-19 vaccine. The method was immunoSEQ multiplex PCR; TCRdb's version includes in-frame clones alone and lacks a portion of them. The sample lists 85,000 to 120,000 clones, 90% occurring once. V was clipped by 3 bases and J by 6 bases; unmatched bases: 14. CDR3 length equals 17 residues. CDR1 SGHDN and CDR2 FVKESK come from the germline V gene. About this clone: Its antigen is undetermined.

Regarding the study as a whole: Dominant at 160-218 and 743-854, vaccine-associated CD4 TCRs also spanned spike. Donors were chiefly white British, with a greater number of females, and clonal diversity was perhaps underestimated. Sampling that yielded the repertoires occurred only after the peak T cell response.

This sequence originates from an adult in good health. The chain links TRBV14 to TRBJ2-7; 10 bases are a match to TRBD1. Specimen: peripheral blood, collected on day 0 of AZD1222 vaccination. The CDR3 loop reads CASSQELPGTGASEQYF. Written as DNA, the CDR3 is TGTGCCAGCAGCCAGGAACTACCCGGGACAGGGGCTTCCGAGCAGTACTTC. Using reference TRBV14 and TRBJ2-7 for the parts outside the CDR3, the full variable domain is EAGVTQFPSHSVIEKGQTVTLRCDPISGHDNLYWYRRVMGKEIKFLLHFVKESKQDESGMPNNRFLAERTGGTYSTLKVQPAELEDSGVYFCASSQELPGTGASEQYFGPGTRLTVT.